These T cell receptor beta chains were read from a single sample in a study of cytomegalovirus exposure and HLA in healthy donors. Generated by immunoSEQ multiplex PCR, the TCRdb table keeps only in-frame clones and is missing some. The sample includes under 200,000 clones, 79% of them seen just once. The source material was PBMCs. These receptors came from a woman aged 40 to 49 in good health and CMV-seronegative. Each CDR3 is given without its conserved first and last residue. For some rows the clone size is stated as once, few or many, or as a class when expanded; others skip it.

J	V	size	CDR3
TRBJ2-7	TRBV4-3	-	ASSQDQSSMYEQY
TRBJ1-2	TRBV19	-	ASSTPTELGYGYT
TRBJ2-7	TRBV5-1	-	ASSPLAGSSYEQY
TRBJ2-7	TRBV7-2	-	ASSLGLLKYEQY
TRBJ2-4	TRBV19	-	ASSLTGQVGLKNIQY
TRBJ2-1	TRBV5-4	-	APSRGEAGGNEQF
TRBJ2-1	TRBV5-1	-	ASSLGTSGARDEQF
TRBJ2-5	TRBV6-5	-	ASNTGQETQY
TRBJ1-2	TRBV7-9	-	SSSLGAGGANYGYT
TRBJ2-7	TRBV6-6	-	ASSYSKGSYEQY
TRBJ2-3	TRBV5-6	-	ASSTGLASTDTQY
TRBJ1-1	TRBV25-1	-	ASSGAGNTEAF
TRBJ2-3	TRBV5-7	-	ASSLALAGATDTQY
TRBJ2-4	TRBV5-1	-	ASSPLTSHIQY
TRBJ2-2	TRBV7-3	few	ASSSGTGNELF
TRBJ2-7	TRBV19	-	ASSSQGASEQY
TRBJ1-2	TRBV10-2	-	ASSEGTGVGGYT
TRBJ2-1	TRBV7-2	-	ASSRVGGGPYNEQF
TRBJ2-3	TRBV5-8	-	ASRQLAGAWDTQY
TRBJ2-1	TRBV5-1	-	ASSWEGPFNEQF
TRBJ2-2	TRBV5-1	once	ASSLRTSGLTGELF
TRBJ1-3	TRBV6-5	-	ASSYRGPPLGNTIY
TRBJ1-2	TRBV28	-	ASSTGGVGYT
TRBJ2-5	TRBV4-1	-	ASSQVRTGFVETQY
TRBJ2-7	TRBV6-6	-	ASSRRGGEGSYEQY
TRBJ1-1	TRBV7-9	-	ASSRVLTGGNTEAF
TRBJ2-6	TRBV28	-	ASSLGGAQTNVLT
TRBJ2-5	TRBV15	once	ATSRDPLLAQETQY
TRBJ1-1	TRBV28	-	ASRNLGQGAGWTEAF
TRBJ2-2	TRBV4-1	-	ASSQAASGANTGELF
TRBJ2-5	TRBV7-8	-	ASSPDRGGETQY
TRBJ2-7	TRBV5-1	-	ASSSTTGGAHRSYEQY
TRBJ2-1	TRBV13	-	ASSFRRAGGYNEQF
TRBJ2-1	TRBV7-6	few	ASSNRRGANEQF
TRBJ2-2	TRBV6-5	once	AIRYAVTGELF
TRBJ2-1	TRBV6-5	few	ASSYDASGRANEQF
TRBJ1-1	TRBV10-3	-	AISQGENTEAF
TRBJ1-5	TRBV19	-	ASRRSDEANQPQH
TRBJ1-1	TRBV18	few	ASSGDTLNTEAF
TRBJ1-1	TRBV14	-	ASSPQTGGGTEAF
TRBJ2-2	TRBV18	once	ASSPFEGDTGELF